One T cell receptor (beta chain) is described in this entry. V lost 4 bases to trimming and J lost 6 bases; unmatched junction nucleotides: 6. In germline, CDR1 is MNHEY, CDR2 SMNVEV (reference sequence). CDR3 size: 15 residues. Study processing details: Amplification from reference gene primers served as the basis for estimated nucleated cell counts. Measured with immunoSEQ multiplex PCR; TCRdb has only the in-frame clones, and not every one. That table is the source of V, J and clone size, and D and trimming were worked out from the DNA. The table has 250,000 to 400,000 clones, roughly 88% seen once. This sample stems from a study of blood T cell repertoires in COVID-19. Study context: Acute-phase and convalescent COVID-19 samples originated in the United States, Italy and Spain. PBMCs, B-cell-depleted T cells, or T cells were the source of the cDNA or gDNA that made up the material.

It was during active infection that Seattle patients were enrolled and then longitudinally followed. The sample consisted of peripheral blood. The TCR originated in a young woman with COVID-19, enrolled during active disease. J is TRBJ1-4 and V is TRBV27; 9 nucleotides line up with TRBD1. The CDR3 spells CASSSNRGLDEKLFF. The DNA for the CDR3 is TGTGCCAGCAGTTCAAACAGGGGGCTTGATGAAAAACTGTTTTTT.